Following are 29 T cell receptor beta chains from one sample sequenced in a study of cytomegalovirus exposure and HLA in healthy donors. The PCR employed 60 Vbeta primers together with 13 Jbeta primers. Generated by immunoSEQ multiplex PCR, the TCRdb table keeps only in-frame clones and is missing some. The sample has about 180,000 clones; roughly four fifths are singletons. The sequencing input was PBMCs. Source of these receptors: a girl aged 5 to 17 in good health and CMV-seropositive.

This chain joins TRBV28 and TRBJ1-2; tentative D call: TRBD1 (5 bases). From germline, CDR1 is MDHEN and CDR2 SYDVKM. The CDR3 spans 12 residues. Trimming shortened V by 6 bases and J by 4 bases, and 9 bases separated the two germline ends. CDR3 residues: CASRGVAYGYTF. The CDR3 bases are TGTGCCAGCAGAGGGGTAGCCTATGGCTACACCTTC.

The gene calls are TRBV29-1 and TRBJ2-7; D is undetermined. CDR1 is SQVTM, CDR2 ANQGSEA, per germline. V gave up 6 bases and J gave up 3 bases, with 12 bases separating them. CDR3 length: 12 amino acids. The CDR3 sequence is CSVIDGDYEQYF. In nucleotides, the CDR3 is TGCAGCGTGATTGACGGAGACTACGAGCAGTACTTC.

V usage is TRBV19 and J usage is TRBJ1-2, with D possibly matching TRBD1 (5 bases). The V gene lost 7 bases and the J gene lost 2 bases, with 8 bases spanning the gap. The germline V gene encodes CDR1 LNHDA and CDR2 SQIVND (reference sequence). The CDR3 length is 12 residues. CDR3 protein: CASTGRNYGYTF. The CDR3 nucleotides read TGTGCCAGTACAGGGCGGAACTATGGCTACACCTTC. Together with reference TRBV19 and TRBJ1-2, the CDR3 gives the full variable domain: DGGITQSPKYLFRKEGQNVTLSCEQNLNHDAMYWYRQDPGQGLRLIYYSQIVNDFQKGDIAEGYSVSREKKESFPLTVTSAQKNPTAFYLCASTGRNYGYTFGSGTRLTVV.

This clone turned up a few times. This chain uses TRBV27 with TRBJ2-5; D is unclear. The J call is uncertain, as TRBJ2-7 better fits the DNA end. Germline CDR1 MNHEY, CDR2 SMNVEV (reference sequence). CDR3 size: 11 residues. The CDR3 bases are TGTGCCAGCAAAACGAACTACGAGCAGTACTTC. This sequence encodes CASKTNYEQYF.

This clone was recorded a few times. The chain has TRBV25-1 and TRBJ2-7; perhaps TRBD1 as D (6 bases). From germline, CDR1 is MGHDK and CDR2 SYGVNS. The CDR3 is made up of 11 amino acids. Trimming took 6 bases from V and 3 from J, leaving 6 bases between them. The CDR3 loop is CASRQGYEQYF. For the CDR3, the DNA is TGTGCCAGCAGACAGGGCTACGAGCAGTACTTC.

The chain is built from TRBV7-6 and TRBJ2-5; possible D gene TRBD2, 5 bases. Germline V gene sequence: CDR1 SGHVS, CDR2 FNYEAQ. V was shortened by 5 bases and J by 2 bases, with 15 bases between the two germline ends. CDR3 length equals 15 residues. The CDR3 is CASSQDGREQETQYF. The DNA for the CDR3 is TGTGCCAGCAGCCAGGATGGACGGGAACAAGAGACCCAGTACTTC.

J is TRBJ2-4 and V is TRBV2; D gene ambiguous. Trimming removed 3 bases from V and 2 bases from J, with 17 bases in between. Germline V gene sequence: CDR1 SNHLY, CDR2 FYNNEI. The CDR3 is 17 amino acids. CDR3 bases: TGTGCCAGCAGTGATTTGTATGCGTCGGTGCCCAAAAACATTCAGTACTTC. As protein: CASSDLYASVPKNIQYF.

DNA for the CDR3: TGTGCCAGCAGCTCAGGGTTCCGCAATCAGCCCCAGCATTTT. This gives the protein CASSSGFRNQPQHF. The genes are TRBV4-2 and TRBJ1-5; weak D call: TRBD1 (5 bases). Deletions cut 5 bases from V and 2 bases from J, with 10 bases between. The CDR3 length is 14 residues. CDR1 and CDR2 (germline): LGHNA, YNFKEQ.

V and J are TRBV14 and TRBJ2-7; D uncertain. This CDR3 spans 12 amino acids. Germline V CDR1 and CDR2: SGHDN, FVKESK. The V end was cut by 3 bases, the J end by 6 bases, with 9 bases between. The DNA of the CDR3 is TGTGCCAGCAGCCATATGCAGGTCGAGCAGTACTTC. As protein: CASSHMQVEQYF.

The rearrangement links TRBV5-1 to TRBJ2-7; the match to TRBD2 covers 10 bases. Per the germline V gene, CDR1 is SGHRS and CDR2 is YFSETQ. The CDR3 is made up of 15 amino acids. Germline trimming cut 3 bases from V and 9 bases from J; bases unmatched to any gene: 12. The CDR3: CASSSGPGLAPSQYF. DNA of the CDR3: TGCGCCAGCAGCTCGGGGCCGGGACTAGCGCCGTCGCAGTACTTC.

The rearrangement joins TRBV5-1 to TRBJ1-2, with D maybe TRBD1 (6 bases). The germline V gene encodes CDR1 SGHRS and CDR2 YFSETQ. CDR3 size: 16 residues. V was clipped by 4 bases and J by 8 bases, with 24 bases between them. The CDR3 bases are TGCGCCAGCAGCCTGAACCGGGACACCGCCCTTTTAGGCTACACCTTC. This encodes CASSLNRDTALLGYTF.

This sequence joins TRBV25-1 and TRBJ2-3, with D possibly TRBD1 on 6 matching bases. Germline V gene data show CDR1 as MGHDK and CDR2 as SYGVNS. The CDR3 contains 14 residues. Trimming shortened V by 4 bases and J by 4 bases, and 12 bases separated the two germline ends. The CDR3: CASSGAGESDTQYF. The CDR3 region has the DNA TGTGCCAGCAGTGGAGCAGGGGAATCAGATACGCAGTATTTT. Complete variable domain (other parts from reference TRBV25-1 and TRBJ2-3): EADIYQTPRYLVIGTGKKITLECSQTMGHDKMYWYQQDPGMELHLIHYSYGVNSTEKGDLSSESTVSRIRTEHFPLTLESARPSHTSQYLCASSGAGESDTQYFGPGTRLTVL.

V usage is TRBV5-8 and J usage is TRBJ1-2, with D uncertain. From germline, CDR1 is SGHTS and CDR2 YDEGEE. The length of the CDR3 is 15 residues. Trimming pared 0 bases from V and 4 bases from J, leaving 13 bases between. DNA for the CDR3: TGTGCCAGCAGCTTGGAGCGGAAGATGGGCTATGGCTACACCTTC. Its translation: CASSLERKMGYGYTF.

The rearrangement links TRBV28 to TRBJ1-1; tentatively, D is TRBD1 (5 bases). The CDR3 sequence is 11 residues long. CDR1 and CDR2 (germline): MDHEN, SYDVKM. V lost 1 base and J 11 bases, leaving 8 bases between the germline ends. CDR3 region: CASSLSYRAFF. The CDR3 region has the DNA TGTGCCAGCAGTTTATCCTACAGGGCTTTCTTT.

V and J are TRBV19 and TRBJ1-1, with D tentatively TRBD1 (6 bases). CDR1 LNHDA and CDR2 SQIVND come from the germline V gene (reference sequence). Deletions cut 6 bases from V and 1 base from J, with 18 bases between. The CDR3 spans 16 residues. The CDR3 DNA sequence: TGTGCCAGTAGCAACCCCGGGGGGGCGAAGAACACTGAAGCTTTCTTT. Protein sequence: CASSNPGGAKNTEAFF.

Only one count was recorded for this clone. This sequence joins TRBV4-1 and TRBJ1-6; D is ambiguous. Trimming removed 0 bases from V and 5 bases from J, with 11 bases in between. Germline V gene lookup returns CDR1 MGHRA and CDR2 YSYEKL. The CDR3 runs to 16 residues. This CDR3 is CASSQESVVDNSPLHF. The CDR3 region has the DNA TGCGCCAGCAGCCAAGAGTCGGTTGTTGATAATTCACCCCTCCACTTT.

The chain couples TRBV15 to TRBJ2-7; TRBD1 agrees at 8 bases. This CDR3 is built from 17 residues. Germline V CDR1 and CDR2: LNHNV, YYDKDF (reference sequence). The J segment lost 2 bases and the V segment lost 0 bases, leaving 9 bases of the junction unmatched. In nucleotides, the CDR3 is TGTGCCACCAGCAGAGATGCTAGAGACAGGGGACCCTACGAGCAGTACTTC. Amino acids: CATSRDARDRGPYEQYF.

This clone was seen only once. This chain joins TRBV9 and TRBJ2-7; 8 positions match TRBD1. The CDR3 is 14 amino acids. With 0 bases clipped from V and 5 bases from J, the junction kept 4 bases outside the gene matches. The germline V gene encodes CDR1 SGDLS and CDR2 YYNGEE. CDR3 nucleotides: TGTGCCAGCAGCGTAGGACAGGGGATCAACGAGCAGTACTTC. Its protein is CASSVGQGINEQYF.

The rearrangement uses TRBV2 and TRBJ2-5, with D possibly TRBD1 on 6 matching bases. The J call may be in error: the DNA end matches TRBJ2-7 better. The CDR3 is 12 residues long. The germline gives CDR1 SNHLY, CDR2 FYNNEI. The CDR3: CASSTQGSEQYF. CDR3 in DNA: TGTGCCAGCAGTACCCAGGGGAGCGAGCAGTACTTC.

This rearrangement joins TRBV19 to TRBJ1-1; 9 positions agree with TRBD1. V trimming: 5 bases; J trimming: 4 bases; junction bases outside the gene matches: 2. Germline CDR1 is LNHDA and CDR2 is SQIVND (reference sequence). There are 13 residues in the CDR3. CDR3 sequence reads: CASSWTGATEAFF. In DNA, the CDR3 is TGTGCCAGTAGTTGGACAGGGGCCACTGAAGCTTTCTTT.

In nucleotides, the CDR3 is TGTGCCAGCAGAGCTCCAGGGGCTTCTGAAAAACTGTTTTTT. Its protein product is CASRAPGASEKLFF. V is TRBV6-5 and J is TRBJ1-4; a possible D gene is TRBD1 (6 bases). Trimming took off 6 bases at V and 7 bases at J, with 15 bases between the two ends. CDR3 length: 14 amino acids. Germline V gene data show CDR1 as MNHEY and CDR2 as SVGAGI.

The chain combines TRBV9 with TRBJ1-1, with TRBD1 as a possible D gene (6 bases). The germline V gene has CDR1 SGDLS and CDR2 YYNGEE. Trimming shortened V by 0 bases and J by 9 bases, and 12 bases separated the two germline ends. The CDR3 runs 13 residues. The CDR3 region is CASSVGQGLQAFF. In DNA form, the CDR3 reads TGTGCCAGCAGCGTAGGTCAGGGGCTGCAAGCTTTCTTT. The variable domain in full, completed from reference TRBV9 and TRBJ1-1, reads DSGVTQTPKHLITATGQRVTLRCSPRSGDLSVYWYQQSLDQGLQFLIQYYNGEERAKGNILERFSAQQFPDLHSELNLSSLELGDSALYFCASSVGQGLQAFFGQGTRLTVV.

The chain recombines TRBV14 with TRBJ1-2; tentative D call: TRBD1 (6 bases). There are 13 residues in the CDR3. Germline lookup yields CDR1 SGHDN and CDR2 FVKESK. The germline V and J ends were trimmed by 4 bases and 3 bases, with 9 bases remaining between them. CDR3 sequence (DNA): TGTGCCAGCAGCCCCAGGACAGACTATGGCTACACCTTC. It translates to CASSPRTDYGYTF.

This clone has just a few counts. The chain joins TRBV2 to TRBJ1-2; the D gene is possibly TRBD1 (6 bases). V was clipped by 1 base and J by 5 bases, with 14 bases between them. The CDR3 spans 15 residues. Looked up from germline, CDR1 is SNHLY and CDR2 is FYNNEI. CDR3 in amino acids: CASSEEQGNIYGYTF. CDR3 sequence (DNA): TGTGCCAGCAGTGAAGAACAGGGAAATATTTATGGCTACACCTTC. Combining the CDR3 with reference TRBV2 and TRBJ1-2 gives the whole variable domain EPEVTQTPSHQVTQMGQEVILRCVPISNHLYFYWYRQILGQKVEFLVSFYNNEISEKSEIFDDQFSVERPDGSNFTLKIRSTKLEDSAMYFCASSEEQGNIYGYTFGSGTRLTVV.

The chain uses TRBV2 and TRBJ2-3, with D perhaps TRBD1 (6 bases). Germline lookup yields CDR1 SNHLY and CDR2 FYNNEI. The CDR3 loop spans 13 amino acids. Trimming removed 5 bases from V and 13 bases from J, with 19 bases in between. CDR3 in amino acids: CASSFEQGNSEYF. For the CDR3, the DNA is TGTGCCAGCAGTTTCGAACAGGGTAACTCTGAGTATTTT.

On this clone itself: Germline is not matched at one junction end, which may reflect a read error. V usage is TRBV28 and J usage is TRBJ1-1, with D tentatively TRBD1 (6 bases). The CDR3 is made up of 12 amino acids. Germline loops: CDR1 MDHEN, CDR2 SYDVKM. The CDR3 loop reads CASSLGDTEAFF. CDR3 nucleotides: TGTGCCAGCAGTTTGGGGGACACTGAGGCTTTCTTT.

This clone has just a few counts. The chain couples TRBV27 to TRBJ1-2; maybe TRBD1 (6 bases). The germline V gene encodes CDR1 MNHEY and CDR2 SMNVEV (reference sequence). The length of the CDR3 is 14 residues. The ends were cut back, 6 bases at V and 4 bases at J, with 15 bases in the middle. CDR3 protein: CASRSPGQAYGYTF. The CDR3 DNA sequence: TGTGCCAGCAGGTCCCCGGGACAAGCCTATGGCTACACCTTC.

This chain joins TRBV19 and TRBJ1-2; 7 positions match TRBD1. The germline V gene encodes CDR1 LNHDA and CDR2 SQIVND (reference sequence). The CDR3 totals 17 residues. The trim removed 0 bases at V and 3 bases at J, leaving 10 bases unmatched. For the CDR3, the DNA is TGTGCCAGTAGTATAGATAGACCGACAGGGACCTACTATGGCTACACCTTC. Protein product: CASSIDRPTGTYYGYTF. The entire variable domain, with the rest obtained from reference TRBV19 and TRBJ1-2, is as follows: DGGITQSPKYLFRKEGQNVTLSCEQNLNHDAMYWYRQDPGQGLRLIYYSQIVNDFQKGDIAEGYSVSREKKESFPLTVTSAQKNPTAFYLCASSIDRPTGTYYGYTFGSGTRLTVV.

This clone was seen only a few times. This chain joins TRBV4-2 and TRBJ2-7, with TRBD1 matching over 11 bases. Losses at the gene ends were 3 bases for V and 3 bases for J; bases not matched to a gene: 4. In germline, CDR1 is LGHNA, CDR2 YNFKEQ. The CDR3 spans 15 residues. Written as DNA, the CDR3 is TGTGCCAGCAGCCATGCCGGGACAGGGGGCTACGAGCAGTACTTC. Its translation is CASSHAGTGGYEQYF.